Following are 4 T cell receptor beta chains from one sample sequenced in a study of T cell responses to AZD1222 COVID-19 vaccine. TCRdb's copy holds only in-frame clones and misses some; the assay was immunoSEQ multiplex PCR. The sample has about 130,000 clones, approximately 90% seen once. The specimen was peripheral blood, collected 28 days after the second AZD1222 dose. The receptor source for this set is an adult who received the AZD1222 COVID-19 vaccine.

J is TRBJ2-7 and V is TRBV10-3, with unresolved D. The V gene lost 0 bases and the J gene lost 11 bases, with 20 bases spanning the gap. Germline CDR1 ENHRY, CDR2 SYGVKD. The length of the CDR3 is 15 residues. CDR3 sequence: CAISESLLDPPSKYF. CDR3 sequence (DNA): TGTGCCATCAGTGAGTCGCTGCTAGACCCGCCATCCAAGTACTTC.

The V and J genes are TRBV19 and TRBJ2-7; D is tentatively TRBD1 or TRBD2 (5 bases each). The CDR3 is 13 residues long. Deletions cut 8 bases from V and 1 base from J, with 12 bases between. CDR1 LNHDA and CDR2 SQIVND come from the germline V gene (reference sequence). The CDR3 bases are TGTGCCAGTGGGGAAGGGGAGTCCTACGAGCAGTACTTC. Its translation: CASGEGESYEQYF.

The sample holds a few counts of this clone. The chain combines TRBV4-1 with TRBJ2-1; 13 bases fit TRBD2. Per germline, CDR1 MGHRA and CDR2 YSYEKL. The trim removed 4 bases at V and 10 bases at J, leaving 7 bases unmatched. The CDR3 is 15 residues long. CDR3: CASSPGTSGVREQFF. Written as DNA, the CDR3 is TGCGCCAGCAGCCCCGGGACTAGCGGGGTCAGAGAGCAGTTCTTC.

This clone was counted once. This CDR3 reads CAWSRREDNEQFF. CDR3 coding DNA: TGTGCCTGGAGTCGGCGGGAGGACAATGAGCAGTTCTTC. The chain uses TRBV30 and TRBJ2-1; 8 nucleotides agree with TRBD2. The CDR3 runs 13 residues. In germline, CDR1 is GTSNPN, CDR2 SVGIG (reference sequence). V gave up 2 bases and J gave up 5 bases; unmatched junction bases: 2.